The rows below give T cell receptor beta chains drawn from one sample of a study of T cell responses to AZD1222 COVID-19 vaccine. Sequenced by immunoSEQ multiplex PCR; TCRdb stores in-frame clones only, minus some. Of approximately 150,000 clones listed, around 93% were seen once; the top ten hold approximately 5.3%. This specimen consisted of peripheral blood, obtained on day 0 of AZD1222 vaccination. These receptors were obtained from an adult in good health. The conserved cysteine and the conserved F or W are not part of the CDR3 here. The size field is filled for only some rows; it gives once, few, many or a size class.

j_call clone_size v_call cdr3_aa
TRBJ1-2 . TRBV10-3 AIMAIDGSRGYGYT
TRBJ1-1 . TRBV10-3 ATRLAGAENTEAF
TRBJ1-1 . TRBV5-1 ASSGGQGTEAF
TRBJ1-2 . TRBV21-1 ASSKYARLANYGYT
TRBJ2-7 . TRBV6-5 ASSRASGGLEQY
TRBJ2-4 . TRBV5-4 ASSLGLAGGNIQY
TRBJ2-7 . TRBV19 ASSIETSGVYEQY
TRBJ1-5 . TRBV12-3/TRBV12-4 ASSFTSNQPQH
TRBJ1-1 once TRBV3-1/TRBV3-2 ASSQGAWAF
TRBJ1-2 . TRBV7-9 ASSPGAQSGYT
TRBJ2-7 . TRBV9 ASSPNFDRSYEQY
TRBJ2-7 . TRBV6-2/TRBV6-3 ASSQSVGRSIYEQY
TRBJ1-5 . TRBV19 ASSIWAEVNQPQH
TRBJ2-2 . TRBV29-1 SVVGQLNTGELF
TRBJ1-3 . TRBV7-2 ASSKVGGLTTGNTIY
TRBJ1-2 . TRBV7-2 ASILIGGAVDYGYT
TRBJ1-4 . TRBV5-8 ASSLNLGFSTNEKLF
TRBJ1-5 . TRBV5-4 ASSSRGEPQH
TRBJ1-2 once TRBV6-2/TRBV6-3 ASSRTGTGYGYT
TRBJ2-7 . TRBV11-1 ASSLTASGSSEQY